This T cell receptor beta chain comes out of a study of CD8 T cells in Susac syndrome. Study-wide findings and caveats: As acknowledged by the study, its TCR sequencing and HLA analysis included a relatively small number of individuals.

A quantity of roughly 0.5 to 1 ug RNA underwent reverse transcription using random hexamers. Coverage of TCR beta CDR3 amplification by immunoSEQ multiplex PCR extended to 54 Vbeta and 13 Jbeta. TCRdb analysed the immunoSEQ multiplex PCR reads with MiXCR anew, one entry per CDR3 protein. The table has about 140,000 distinct CDR3 sequences, 94% seen once. Turning to this clonotype: Its cognate antigen is unknown.

The ends were cut back, 6 bases at V and 0 bases at J, with 16 bases in the middle. The CDR3 runs to 16 residues. The sequencing sample was made of CD8+ T cells from PBMCs. This clonotype originated in a human donor in good health. This chain joins TRBV12-3 or TRBV12-4 and TRBJ2-3; D may be TRBD1 or TRBD2 (5 bases each). The DNA for the CDR3 is TGTGCCAGCAGCTCGCTTGGGGGATCTAGCACAGATACGCAGTATTTT. Encoded protein: CASSSLGGSSTDTQYF.